These T cell receptor beta chains were read from a single sample in a study of identical twins. TCRdb itself ran the 5' RACE reads through MiXCR, one entry per CDR3 protein. The table has about 530,000 distinct CDR3 sequences, about 22% seen once. These same records also appear under a second study, on yellow fever vaccine responses in identical twins.

The sequencing input was CD4+ T cells sorted from blood. These receptors were collected from a woman aged 18-29 years in good health. The conserved cysteine and the conserved F or W are not part of the CDR3 here.

J gene	V gene	CDR3 protein
TRBJ2-5	TRBV28	ASSSAWETQY
TRBJ1-2	TRBV18	ASSPGAGLNYGYT
TRBJ1-1	TRBV10-3	AISEHGQANTEAF
TRBJ1-5	TRBV10-3	AISEGSGKNQPQH
TRBJ2-1	TRBV29-1	SVEVASYNEQF
TRBJ2-1	TRBV20-1	SATSGDYNEQF
TRBJ2-3	TRBV6-1	ASRHDTVGTDTQY
TRBJ2-5	TRBV5-1	ASSSLTGGGETQY
TRBJ2-3	TRBV11-1	ASSRQNTRDRVPDTQY
TRBJ1-2	TRBV2	ASKGQNDYGYT
TRBJ2-7	TRBV20-1	SALGGSHHEQY